One TCR beta chain is described in this entry. Its antigen remains unidentified. The data are from a study of CD8+ T cells in alopecia areata. Turning to the study itself: Each day, treated patients took oral tofacitinib twice, at 5 to 10 mg per dose. Severity scores in treated patients reflected the percentage of scalp affected. Overall study results and limits: Scalp clonality and expanded CD8+ clones among the top 100 showed significant decreases with tofacitinib.

Extracted RNA was reverse transcribed, and the resulting cDNA served as sequencing template. The assay was immunoSEQ multiplex PCR, and TCRdb's table has in-frame clones only and misses some. This table has more than 150,000 clones, about 60% appearing once. Treatment: oral pan-JAK inhibitor, 5-10 mg twice daily. CDR1 and CDR2 from the germline V gene are SNHLY and FYNNEI. V was clipped by 8 bases and J by 5 bases, with 19 bases between them. The CDR3 spans 14 residues. The clonotype comes from a human donor with alopecia areata. The chain couples TRBV2 to TRBJ2-7, with D possibly matching TRBD1 (6 bases). The sequencing here drew on CD8+ T cells sorted from blood, taken at week 24, from a patient treated with tofacitinib. This CDR3 reads CASPIPGVRNEQYF. DNA of the CDR3: TGTGCCAGCCCTATCCCAGGGGTCAGGAACGAGCAGTACTTC.